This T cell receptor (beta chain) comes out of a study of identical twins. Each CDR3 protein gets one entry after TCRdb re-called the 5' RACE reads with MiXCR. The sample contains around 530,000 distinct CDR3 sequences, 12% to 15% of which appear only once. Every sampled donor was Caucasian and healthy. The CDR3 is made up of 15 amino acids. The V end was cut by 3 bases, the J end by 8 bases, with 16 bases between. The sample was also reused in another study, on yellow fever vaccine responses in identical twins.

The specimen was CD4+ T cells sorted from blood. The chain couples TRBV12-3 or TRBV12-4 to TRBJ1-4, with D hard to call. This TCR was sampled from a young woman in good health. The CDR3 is CASSFEDPGQEKLFF. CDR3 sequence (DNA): TGTGCCAGCAGTTTTGAAGATCCAGGCCAGGAAAAACTGTTTTTT.